Listed below are T cell receptor beta chains from one sample, sequenced in a study of T-cell reconstitution after alpha-beta-depleted transplantation in children. MiXCR was run by TCRdb on the PCR reads, yielding one entry per CDR3 protein. The sample includes a few hundred thousand distinct CDR3 sequences, 15% to 20% of them seen just once. The sequencing here drew on PBMCs from the stem cell graft donor, taken from the stem cell graft. The receptors stem from a human donor who donated a stem cell graft to a child with acute lymphoblastic leukemia. CDR3s include the opening cysteine and the closing phenylalanine or tryptophan. Fields, in order: J gene, V gene, clone size, D gene, CDR3 protein, CDR3 DNA. The D gene is left open where the match is weak. Clone size is not always given. Where it is, it says once, few, many or a class for expanded clones.

TRBJ1-5,TRBV28,-,-,CASKLGLAQPQHF,TGTGCCAGCAAATTAGGGCTTGCGCAGCCCCAGCATTTT
TRBJ1-6,TRBV11-1,-,-,CASSYRGNNSPLHF,TGTGCCAGCAGCTACCGGGGGAACAATTCACCCCTCCACTTT
TRBJ1-4,TRBV11-2,-,-,CASSRTGTTNEKLFF,TGTGCCAGCAGCAGAACGGGGACAACTAATGAAAAACTGTTTTTT
TRBJ2-3,TRBV5-6,few,-,CASSPDYSTDTQYF,TGTGCCAGCAGCCCAGACTACTCCACAGATACGCAGTATTTT
TRBJ2-1,TRBV5-1,-,-,CASSPPLAKRGNEQFF,TGCGCCAGCAGCCCACCTCTAGCGAAAAGGGGCAATGAGCAGTTCTTC
TRBJ2-1,TRBV15,few,TRBD1,CATSSKMDRDGDNEQFF,TGTGCCACCAGCTCTAAGATGGACAGGGACGGGGACAATGAGCAGTTCTTC
TRBJ2-7,TRBV5-1,many,-,CASSRGHIFYEQYF,TGCGCCAGCAGCCGCGGGCATATCTTCTACGAGCAGTACTTC
TRBJ1-4,TRBV12-3/TRBV12-4,-,-,CATGPRVNEKLFF,TGTGCCACCGGGCCCAGGGTAAATGAAAAACTGTTTTTT
TRBJ2-1,TRBV27,few,-,CASSLSALSEQFF,TGTGCCAGCAGTTTATCGGCACTATCGGAGCAGTTCTTC
TRBJ2-2,TRBV20-1,few,-,CSARDLGGTGELFF,TGCAGTGCTAGAGATTTAGGGGGTACCGGGGAGCTGTTTTTT
TRBJ2-2,TRBV7-2,few,TRBD1,CASSTLQGASNTGELFF,TGTGCCAGCAGCACCCTTCAGGGGGCTTCGAACACCGGGGAGCTGTTTTTT
TRBJ1-2,TRBV6-5,few,-,CASSSYRSNYGYTF,TGTGCCAGCAGTTCATACAGAAGCAACTATGGCTACACCTTC
TRBJ1-5,TRBV27,-,-,CASSSWEGSLSNQPQHF,TGTGCCAGCAGTTCTTGGGAGGGATCTCTTAGCAATCAGCCCCAGCATTTT
TRBJ2-1,TRBV29-1,few,TRBD2,CSGGGDFYNEQFF,TGCAGCGGGGGGGGAGACTTCTACAATGAGCAGTTCTTC
TRBJ1-2,TRBV27,-,-,CASSLLGGEPDGYTF,TGTGCCAGCAGTTTATTGGGGGGCGAACCGGATGGCTACACCTTC
TRBJ2-5,TRBV12-5,-,TRBD2,CASGLPGTSGTETQYF,TGTGCTAGTGGTTTACCCGGGACTAGCGGGACAGAGACCCAGTACTTC
TRBJ2-7,TRBV2,-,-,CASSKDYTLGYEQYF,TGTGCCAGCAGTAAGGACTACACCTTAGGCTACGAGCAGTACTTC
TRBJ2-2,TRBV29-1,many,-,CSVEWGGGTGELFF,TGCAGCGTTGAATGGGGGGGCGGTACCGGGGAGCTGTTTTTT
TRBJ2-1,TRBV5-1,many,-,CASSPGPNNEQFF,TGCGCCAGCAGCCCCGGCCCTAATAATGAGCAGTTCTTC
TRBJ2-1,TRBV7-2,few,-,CASTSLRGNEQFF,TGTGCCAGCACCTCACTACGGGGTAATGAGCAGTTCTTC
TRBJ1-1,TRBV18,few,-,CASSPVGQSNTEAFF,TGTGCCAGCTCACCAGTCGGGCAGTCGAACACTGAAGCTTTCTTT
TRBJ2-5,TRBV18,few,-,CASSPYGFGETQYF,TGTGCCAGCTCACCATACGGCTTTGGGGAGACCCAGTACTTC
TRBJ2-7,TRBV25-1,-,TRBD1,CASSARPGQGAYEQYF,TGTGCCAGCAGTGCACGGCCTGGGCAGGGGGCTTACGAGCAGTACTTC
TRBJ2-7,TRBV4-2,few,TRBD2,CASSQETGTSGNWQYF,TGTGCCAGCAGCCAAGAAACCGGGACTAGCGGGAATTGGCAGTACTTC
TRBJ1-4,TRBV7-9,few,-,CASSPQGATNEKLFF,TGTGCCAGCAGCCCCCAGGGTGCAACTAATGAAAAACTGTTTTTT
TRBJ2-1,TRBV10-3,-,-,CAISEFSVNEQFF,TGTGCCATCAGTGAGTTTTCGGTCAATGAGCAGTTCTTC
TRBJ2-7,TRBV5-1,few,TRBD2,CASSLGPSGSSYEQYF,TGCGCCAGCAGCTTGGGTCCAAGCGGGAGTTCTTACGAGCAGTACTTC
TRBJ1-2,TRBV7-9,-,-,CASSLKGPNSGYGYTF,TGTGCCAGCAGCTTAAAGGGCCCGAATTCGGGCTATGGCTACACCTTC
TRBJ2-7,TRBV19,few,-,CASSIVGDSYEQYF,TGTGCCAGTAGTATAGTGGGGGACTCCTACGAGCAGTACTTC
TRBJ2-7,TRBV27,-,TRBD2,CASSFAGRGEQYF,TGTGCCAGCAGTTTCGCAGGGAGGGGCGAGCAGTACTTC
TRBJ2-1,TRBV11-2,-,TRBD2,CASSLVPLAGVGNEQFF,TGTGCCAGCAGCTTAGTTCCCCTAGCGGGAGTAGGCAATGAGCAGTTCTTC
TRBJ1-1,TRBV7-3,-,TRBD1,CASSPGGRSEAFF,TGTGCCAGCAGTCCAGGGGGACGGTCTGAAGCTTTCTTT
TRBJ2-7,TRBV4-2,few,-,CASSQDSASYEQYF,TGTGCCAGCAGCCAAGACTCTGCTTCCTACGAGCAGTACTTC
TRBJ2-4,TRBV7-2,-,-,CASRDGKNIQYF,TGTGCCAGCCGGGACGGCAAAAACATTCAGTACTTC
TRBJ1-5,TRBV5-1,few,-,CASSLGPEGNQPQHF,TGCGCCAGCAGCTTGGGACCTGAAGGCAATCAGCCCCAGCATTTT
TRBJ1-2,TRBV27,-,-,CASSLSSGAYGYTF,TGTGCCAGCAGTTTATCGTCAGGGGCTTATGGCTACACCTTC
TRBJ2-7,TRBV7-9,-,TRBD1,CASRFSGGASYEQYF,TGTGCCAGCAGATTCTCAGGGGGCGCGTCGTACGAGCAGTACTTC
TRBJ2-2,TRBV12-3/TRBV12-4,-,TRBD1,CASRLQGAPTTGELFF,TGTGCCAGCAGGCTACAGGGGGCGCCGACCACCGGGGAGCTGTTTTTT
TRBJ1-3,TRBV5-1,few,TRBD1,CASSLARTGGGNTIYF,TGCGCCAGCAGCTTGGCCCGGACAGGGGGTGGAAACACCATATATTTT
TRBJ2-5,TRBV12-3/TRBV12-4,few,TRBD2,CASSLIGGGETQYF,TGTGCCAGCAGTTTAATTGGCGGGGGAGAGACCCAGTACTTC
TRBJ2-7,TRBV20-1,few,-,CSAISGRGALYEQYF,TGCAGTGCCATCTCGGGGAGGGGGGCCCTCTACGAGCAGTACTTC
TRBJ2-3,TRBV3-1,-,TRBD1,CALCLKVPGQSTDTQYF,TGTGCCCTCTGTTTAAAAGTGCCGGGACAGTCGACAGATACGCAGTATTTT
TRBJ2-4,TRBV5-1,-,TRBD2,CASSLLAGVIQDIQYF,TGCGCCAGCAGCTTGCTAGCGGGAGTAATCCAAGACATTCAGTACTTC
TRBJ1-2,TRBV5-1,-,TRBD1,CASSIDRGMDYGYTF,TGCGCCAGCAGCATCGACAGGGGGATGGACTATGGCTACACCTTC
TRBJ1-1,TRBV5-1,few,TRBD1,CASSFYTIQGAGTEAFF,TGCGCCAGCAGCTTCTACACCATACAGGGGGCCGGGACTGAAGCTTTCTTT
TRBJ2-1,TRBV24-1,few,TRBD2,CATRAGTSSEQFF,TGTGCCACCAGGGCCGGGACTAGCAGTGAGCAGTTCTTC
TRBJ2-1,TRBV7-9,few,-,CASSSTTGRRNEQFF,TGTGCCAGCAGCTCTACTACGGGGCGTAGAAATGAGCAGTTCTTC
TRBJ2-7,TRBV29-1,-,-,CSVGWRGDSYEQYF,TGCAGCGTTGGGTGGCGGGGCGACTCCTACGAGCAGTACTTC
TRBJ2-7,TRBV3-1,-,TRBD1,CASSTRDRDMVQYF,TGTGCCAGCAGCACCCGGGACAGGGATATGGTGCAGTACTTC
TRBJ2-7,TRBV4-1,few,-,CASSQDSPLIYEQYF,TGCGCCAGCAGCCAAGATTCTCCCCTCATCTACGAGCAGTACTTC
TRBJ2-1,TRBV7-9,few,TRBD2,CASSFALAGYNEQFF,TGTGCCAGCAGCTTTGCCCTAGCGGGATACAATGAGCAGTTCTTC
TRBJ1-2,TRBV5-6,-,-,CASSLEQPNYGYTF,TGTGCCAGCAGCTTGGAGCAGCCGAACTATGGCTACACCTTC
TRBJ2-4,TRBV25-1,-,-,CASSEYSVAKNIQYF,TGTGCCAGCAGTGAATATTCGGTAGCCAAAAACATTCAGTACTTC
TRBJ1-1,TRBV6-1,-,-,CASSTRGVAEAFF,TGTGCCAGCAGTACCCGGGGGGTGGCTGAAGCTTTCTTT
TRBJ2-5,TRBV9,few,TRBD1,CASSVWDSQETQYF,TGTGCCAGCAGCGTCTGGGACAGCCAAGAGACCCAGTACTTC
TRBJ2-7,TRBV10-3,-,-,CAISDPGLSNEQYF,TGTGCCATCAGTGACCCCGGACTGTCCAACGAGCAGTACTTC
TRBJ2-7,TRBV12-3/TRBV12-4,few,TRBD2,CASSSQGLAGDEQYF,TGTGCCAGCAGTTCGCAAGGACTAGCGGGAGACGAGCAGTACTTC
TRBJ1-4,TRBV5-1,few,-,CASSLVPGEEKLFF,TGCGCCAGCAGCTTGGTGCCAGGGGAAGAAAAACTGTTTTTT
TRBJ2-1,TRBV27,few,TRBD2,CASSPRGSGSDEQFF,TGTGCCAGCAGCCCCCGGGGCAGCGGGAGTGATGAGCAGTTCTTC